The present T cell receptor (beta chain) was sequenced within a study of blood T cell repertoires in COVID-19. Study details: COVID-19 samples, acute and convalescent, were from the United States, Italy and Spain. PBMCs, B-cell-depleted T cells, or T cells provided the cDNA or gDNA that made up the material.

This CDR3 contains 15 residues. V gave up 4 bases and J gave up 7 bases, with 17 bases separating them. The germline V gene encodes CDR1 SGDLS and CDR2 YYNGEE. This clone appeared a single time. In the authors' methods: Amplification with reference gene primers provided the estimates of nucleated cell counts. The protocol was immunoSEQ multiplex PCR, while the TCRdb copy is restricted to in-frame clones and leaves out a portion. From that table come the V and J calls and clone size; the DNA was used to work out D and trimming. Of roughly 220,000 clones detected, 80% to 90% appear once; the ten largest clones hold 1.4%.

This TCR was sampled from a woman aged 40 to 50 who had recovered from COVID-19. The sample was peripheral blood. The chain is built from TRBV9 and TRBJ1-4; D is possibly TRBD1 (5 bases). The CDR3 nucleotides are TGTGCCAGCAGCTGGGGGGTTCAACCAAGTGAAAAACTGTTTTTT. Its protein product is CASSWGVQPSEKLFF. The whole variable domain, remainder taken from reference TRBV9 and TRBJ1-4, is DSGVTQTPKHLITATGQRVTLRCSPRSGDLSVYWYQQSLDQGLQFLIQYYNGEERAKGNILERFSAQQFPDLHSELNLSSLELGDSALYFCASSWGVQPSEKLFFGSGTQLSVL.